Presented here are 21 T cell receptor beta chains from one specimen sequenced in a study of tissue T cells after allogeneic stem cell transplantation. Measured with immunoSEQ multiplex PCR; TCRdb has only the in-frame clones, and not every one. The sample has about 5,100 clones; approximately 33% are singletons. As to time point: mouse harvest day 14 after allogeneic transplant. Each mouse received 10^7 T-cell-depleted marrow cells plus 10^6 splenic CD5+ T cells by tail vein. Material: skin. These receptors all come from a female BALB/c mouse given C57BL/6 T cells with graft-versus-host disease after an allogeneic hematopoietic cell transplant.

This clone was counted a few times. The listed genes are named as in mouse. With the read ending 1 residue before the CDR3 end, the germline J gene is used to fill in that end. The gene calls are TRBV3 and TRBJ1-2; perhaps TRBD1 as D (5 bases). V lost 5 bases and J 0 bases, leaving 16 bases between the germline ends. This CDR3 has 16 residues. Germline loops: CDR1 SNHLY, CDR2 FYNGKV (reference sequence). The DNA read from the CDR3 is TGTGCCAGCAGCCCGCAATTCACAGGTGCAAACTCCGACTACACC. Translated, it gives CASSPQFTGANSDYT. The CDR3 as a whole reads CASSPQFTGANSDYTF.

This clone appeared a few times. Mouse gene names apply. The read finishes 1 residue shy of the CDR3 end, and the germline J gene is used to complete it. This sequence joins TRBV3 and TRBJ2-7; 8 bases are shared with TRBD2. With V trimmed by 2 bases and J by 4 bases, 1 base remained unmatched. Germline lookup yields CDR1 SNHLY and CDR2 FYNGKV (reference sequence). The CDR3 spans 13 residues. The CDR3 is CASSLSGGYEQYF. The sequenced part of the CDR3 DNA is TGTGCCAGCAGCTTATCTGGGGGGTATGAACAGTAC.

This clone occurred a few times. Germline and genes: mouse. The read terminates 1 residue ahead of where the CDR3 ends, so the germline J gene completes it. The chain combines TRBV26 with TRBJ1-6; tentatively, D is TRBD1 (5 bases). TRBJ1-6 is labeled an ORF, and its function is uncertain. The CDR3 is made up of 14 amino acids. From germline, CDR1 is KGHPV and CDR2 FQNQEV (reference sequence). V was clipped by 4 bases and J by 4 bases, with 8 bases between them. CDR3 bases read: TGTGCCAGCAGTCACGGGACGTATAATTCGCCCCTCTAC. Translated, it gives CASSHGTYNSPLY. The complete CDR3 sequence is CASSHGTYNSPLYF.

Sample share makes this clone medium-sized. Mouse gene names and germline throughout. The CDR3 end lies 1 residue beyond the end of the read and is filled in from the germline J gene. The V and J genes are TRBV23 and TRBJ2-7; the DNA was not compared with TRBD1, the D call given in the table. The CDR3 runs 13 residues. CDR1 and CDR2 (germline): KGHTA, FQNQQP. The CDR3 reads CSSRRDSSYEQYF. Partial CDR3 DNA: TGCTCCAGCAGACGGGACAGCTCCTATGAACAGTAC.

Within the sample, this clone is medium-sized. The genes and germline here are from mouse. The read gets to within 1 residue of the CDR3 end, and the germline J gene fills in the rest. V is TRBV26 and J is TRBJ1-3; D gene unclear. Trimming removed 2 bases from V and 0 bases from J, with 5 bases in between. The CDR3 has 14 residues. CDR1 is KGHPV and CDR2 is FQNQEV in the germline V gene (reference sequence). The CDR3 here is CASSLRSSGNTLYF. The CDR3 DNA, read in part, is TGTGCCAGCAGTCTGCGGTCTTCTGGAAATACGCTCTAT.

Concerning this clone: Mouse gene names apply. The read comes to an end 1 residue before the CDR3 does, leaving the germline J gene to fill in the end. The chain joins TRBV26 to TRBJ1-3; D is undetermined. The CDR3 loop spans 14 amino acids. The germline V and J ends were trimmed by 4 bases and 0 bases, with 7 bases remaining between them. Germline V lookup: CDR1 KGHPV, CDR2 FQNQEV (reference sequence). CDR3 sequence: CASSRGNSGNTLYF. The covered CDR3 bases are TGTGCCAGCAGTCGCGGGAATTCTGGAAATACGCTCTAT.

Concerning this clone: Genes and germline are mouse. From the germline J gene comes the end of the CDR3, since the read stops 1 residue before it. This rearrangement joins TRBV26 to TRBJ1-2, with a weak D call TRBD1 (5 bases). Trimming pared 6 bases from V and 2 bases from J, leaving 10 bases between. The CDR3 totals 13 residues. The germline gives CDR1 KGHPV, CDR2 FQNQEV (reference sequence). Here the CDR3 reads CASSLGHNSDYTF. CDR3 bases read: TGTGCCAGCAGCCTTGGACACAACTCCGACTACACC.

Within the sample, this clone is medium-sized. Genes and germline are mouse. The read comes to an end 1 residue before the CDR3 does, leaving the germline J gene to fill in the end. The rearrangement links TRBV13-1 to TRBJ2-1; 8 bases agree with TRBD2. V lost 4 bases and J lost 3; bases outside the gene matches: 0. The CDR3 consists of 13 residues. CDR1 and CDR2 from the germline V gene are NSHNY and SYGAGN. The covered CDR3 bases are TGTGCCAGCAGTCTGGGGGGCTATGCTGAGCAGTTC. It yields the protein CASSLGGYAEQF. The full-length CDR3 reads as CASSLGGYAEQFF.

On this clone: Gene and germline names: mouse. The DNA ends 1 residue before the CDR3 does, and the rest of the CDR3 is filled in from the germline J gene. V usage is TRBV26 and J usage is TRBJ2-5, with a weak D call TRBD1 (6 bases). This CDR3 region has 13 residues. V lost 4 bases and J lost 4, with 9 bases in between. Looked up from germline, CDR1 is KGHPV and CDR2 is FQNQEV (reference sequence). CDR3 DNA, as far as it was read: TGTGCCAGCAGTCCCGGGACAAAAGACACCCAGTAC. Translation gives CASSPGTKDTQY. The full CDR3 protein reads CASSPGTKDTQYF.

This clone is termed medium-sized. Mouse gene names apply. The read stops 1 residue short of the end of the CDR3; the missing end is completed from the germline J gene. The V and J genes are TRBV12-2 and TRBJ2-1; 10 nucleotides match TRBD1. The CDR3 covers 13 residues. V was pared by 4 bases and J by 7 bases, with 3 bases of the junction left unmatched. Germline V gives CDR1 SGHLS, CDR2 HYDKME. The sequenced part of the CDR3 DNA is TGTGCCAGCTCGCCGACAGGGGGCGCTGAGCAGTTC. Translation gives CASSPTGGAEQF. The complete CDR3 sequence is CASSPTGGAEQFF.

This clone was found a few times. Gene names are the mouse ones. The CDR3 extends 1 residue past the end of the read, so its final part is completed from the germline J gene. V usage is TRBV5 and J usage is TRBJ1-1; D unresolved. Trimming pared 0 bases from V and 5 bases from J, leaving 7 bases between. CDR1 is LGHNA and CDR2 is YNLKQL in the germline V gene (reference sequence). The CDR3 length is 13 residues. The CDR3 bases that were read are TGTGCCAGCAGCCAAGAAGGGCAGACAGAAGTCTTC. The encoded protein is CASSQEGQTEVF. The entire CDR3 is CASSQEGQTEVFF.

A few counts support this clone. Mouse germline and gene names are used. The sequence runs out 1 residue before the end of the CDR3; the remainder is reconstructed from the germline J gene. The chain links TRBV26 to TRBJ1-3, with unresolved D. This CDR3 region has 14 residues. V lost 4 bases to trimming and J lost 0 bases, with 7 bases between them. Germline assignment: CDR1 KGHPV and CDR2 FQNQEV (reference sequence). The sequenced CDR3 bases are TGTGCCAGCAGTCCGACAAATTCTGGAAATACGCTCTAT. This encodes CASSPTNSGNTLY. The full CDR3 reads CASSPTNSGNTLYF.

This clone has only a few counts. Mouse germline and gene names are used. With the read ending 1 residue before the CDR3 end, the germline J gene is used to fill in that end. The chain has TRBV2 and TRBJ2-4; 7 bases align to TRBD2. Losses at the gene ends were 4 bases for V and 1 base for J; bases not matched to a gene: 2. The CDR3 extends over 14 amino acids. CDR1 and CDR2 (germline): LGHNA, YSYQKL. The CDR3 loop is CASSRTGGQNTLYF. The sequenced CDR3 bases are TGTGCCAGCAGCCGAACTGGGGGTCAAAACACCTTGTAC.

This clone was seen only a few times. Any gene name here is a mouse gene name. The read comes to an end 1 residue before the CDR3 does, leaving the germline J gene to fill in the end. V gene TRBV13-1 combines with J gene TRBJ2-7; 7 positions match TRBD2. The length of the CDR3 is 13 residues. CDR1 is NSHNY and CDR2 is SYGAGN in the germline V gene. The V gene end was trimmed by 2 bases and the J gene end by 4 bases; junction bases not matched to a gene: 3. The sequenced part of the CDR3 DNA is TGTGCCAGCAGTGACAACTGGGGTTATGAACAGTAC. Residues: CASSDNWGYEQY. The CDR3 in its entirety is CASSDNWGYEQYF.

This clone ranks as medium-sized. Gene labels here are mouse ones. The read stops 1 residue short of the end of the CDR3; the missing end is completed from the germline J gene. V usage is TRBV26 and J usage is TRBJ1-2; maybe TRBD1 (5 bases). The CDR3 consists of 15 residues. Deletions cut 0 bases from V and 1 base from J, with 9 bases between. Looked up from germline, CDR1 is KGHPV and CDR2 is FQNQEV (reference sequence). The sequenced CDR3 bases are TGTGCCAGCAGTCTGTCGAGGGGTCGAAACTCCGACTACACC. This codes for CASSLSRGRNSDYT. The complete CDR3 reads CASSLSRGRNSDYTF.

This clone showed up just a few times. Genes and germline are mouse. From the germline J gene comes the end of the CDR3, since the read stops 1 residue before it. The V and J genes are TRBV1 and TRBJ2-7; D not certain. CDR1 NSQYPW and CDR2 LRSPGD come from the germline V gene (reference sequence). This CDR3 comprises 14 residues. V was shortened by 0 bases and J by 6 bases, with 12 bases between the two germline ends. CDR3 DNA, as far as it was read: TGCACCTGCAGTGCAGAGGAATTTTTGGGTGAACAGTAC. Protein sequence: CTCSAEEFLGEQY. The whole CDR3 sequence is CTCSAEEFLGEQYF.

This clone was found a few times. Gene names denote mouse genes. CDR3 loop: CASSDRGNTGQLYF. CDR3 DNA (partial): TGTGCCAGCAGTGACCGGGGAAACACCGGGCAGCTCTAC. The V gene is TRBV13-1, the J gene TRBJ2-2; D uncertain. The missing CDR3 end, 1 residue past where the read stops, is filled in from the germline J gene. The CDR3 contains 14 residues. Germline assignment: CDR1 NSHNY and CDR2 SYGAGN. V lost 2 bases to trimming and J lost 1 base, with 6 bases between them.

About this clone: The gene names here belong to mouse. The read stops 1 residue short of the end of the CDR3; the missing end is completed from the germline J gene. V usage is TRBV12-2 and J usage is TRBJ2-5; D is unresolved. Trimming pared 0 bases from V and 0 bases from J, leaving 6 bases between. CDR1 and CDR2 from the germline V gene are SGHLS and HYDKME. CDR3 length equals 14 residues. The DNA read from the CDR3 is TGTGCCAGCTCTCTCGAGCTTAACCAAGACACCCAGTAC. This translates into CASSLELNQDTQY. The complete CDR3 sequence is CASSLELNQDTQYF.

About this clone: Gene names are mouse gene names. The read comes to an end 1 residue before the CDR3 does, leaving the germline J gene to fill in the end. The gene calls are TRBV29 and TRBJ1-1; D ambiguous. Deletions cut 2 bases from V and 4 bases from J, with 11 bases between. The CDR3 has 14 residues. Germline V CDR1 and CDR2: MSHET, SYDVDS. This chain's CDR3 is CASSLVGLGTEVFF. Partial CDR3 DNA: TGTGCTAGCAGTTTAGTGGGGTTAGGCACAGAAGTCTTC.

This clone was found a few times. Gene names are the mouse ones. The CDR3 end lies 1 residue beyond the end of the read and is filled in from the germline J gene. This chain links TRBV26 with TRBJ2-7, with D perhaps matching TRBD1 (6 bases). The CDR3 sequence is 15 residues long. V lost 2 bases, J lost 0 bases, and 11 bases lay in between. CDR1 KGHPV and CDR2 FQNQEV come from the germline V gene (reference sequence). CDR3 bases read: TGTGCCAGCAGTCTGGGGACATCCAGCTCCTATGAACAGTAC. Its translation: CASSLGTSSSYEQY. In full, the CDR3 is CASSLGTSSSYEQYF.

This clone showed up just a few times. Gene names follow the mouse nomenclature. The sequenced fragment ends 1 residue before the CDR3 boundary, so the rest is inferred from the germline J gene. This chain uses TRBV26 with TRBJ1-3; 7 bases match TRBD1. The CDR3 has 14 residues. The J segment lost 2 bases and the V segment lost 4 bases, leaving 2 bases of the junction unmatched. Germline values: CDR1 KGHPV, CDR2 FQNQEV (reference sequence). The CDR3 reads CASSQTGTGNTLYF. The CDR3 DNA, read in part, is TGTGCCAGCAGTCAGACAGGGACTGGAAATACGCTCTAT.